Reported below is one T cell receptor beta chain. Its antigen is unidentified. A much larger clone differs from this one at a single base, so this may be a read error. A second PCR, run for about 7 to 11 cycles, used a sample-barcoded 5' primer plus a J-beta primer mix. Each cDNA molecule received a tag from a template-switch adaptor that had 12 random nucleotides. Per-sample output comprised a minimum of 2.5 million paired-end reads containing CDR3. TCRdb reanalysed the 5' RACE reads using MiXCR and keeps one entry per CDR3 protein. The profile covers some 1.7 million distinct CDR3 sequences, with approximately 28% appearing a single time and 7.7% taken by the ten largest. This sample was taken from a study of blood T cells in healthy people across ages. The study's findings and limits: Unsorted PBMC material precluded a definitive naive versus antigen-experienced comparison. Age showed a roughly linear inverse relationship with TCR beta diversity per million T cells.

In germline, CDR1 is LGHNT, CDR2 FRNRAP. The CDR3 is 12 amino acids. V lost 5 bases and J 9 bases, leaving 14 bases between the germline ends. The V gene is TRBV12-5, the J gene TRBJ2-7; D may be TRBD2 (5 bases). The specimen sequenced was blood. This TCR was sampled from a woman aged 25 to 39 in good health. Here the CDR3 reads CASGPPGGVQYF. The CDR3 nucleotides read TGTGCTAGTGGTCCCCCCGGAGGCGTGCAGTACTTC. Combining the CDR3 with reference TRBV12-5 and TRBJ2-7 gives the whole variable domain DARVTQTPRHKVTEMGQEVTMRCQPILGHNTVFWYRQTMMQGLELLAYFRNRAPLDDSGMPKDRFSAEMPDATLATLKIQPSEPRDSAVYFCASGPPGGVQYFGPGTRLTVT.